This T cell receptor (beta chain) was identified during a study of blood T cell repertoires in COVID-19. Study background: The cDNA or gDNA used as material had been derived from T cells, B-cell-depleted T cells, or PBMCs.

V shed 3 bases and J 4 bases; nucleotides not matched to a gene: 3. CDR1 is MNHEY and CDR2 is SMNVEV in the germline V gene (reference sequence). The CDR3 contains 14 residues. Seattle patient enrollment occurred during active infection, with longitudinal follow-up thereafter. Original methodology: Reference gene primers were amplified, and this amplification served to estimate nucleated cell counts. Data came from immunoSEQ multiplex PCR; TCRdb stores just in-frame clones and leaves some out. V and J calls and clone size are those listed in that table; D and trimming were worked out from the DNA. Of fewer than 300,000 clones in the sample, 91% are singletons; the top ten hold 2% to 2.5%.

The clonotype comes from a woman aged 30 to 39 with COVID-19, enrolled during active disease. Sample: peripheral blood. This chain joins TRBV27 and TRBJ1-5; 7 nucleotides agree with TRBD1. CDR3 coding DNA: TGTGCCAGCAGTTTCCCGGGACAGAATCAGCCCCAGCATTTT. Its translation: CASSFPGQNQPQHF.